This T cell receptor beta chain was obtained from a study of blood T cell repertoires in COVID-19. Study-level information: The analysed material was cDNA or gDNA that came from T cells, B-cell-depleted T cells, or PBMCs.

Germline-derived CDR1 and CDR2 are MGHRA and YSYEKL. The CDR3 length is 18 residues. Between the trimmed V and J ends, which lost 2 bases and 0 bases, there was a span of 14 bases. Measured with immunoSEQ multiplex PCR; TCRdb has only the in-frame clones, and not every one. The data show tens of thousands of clones, approximately 80% seen once. This clone occurred a few times. The receptor comes from a human donor with acute or convalescent COVID-19. The donor label of this sample is uncertain. The V call is TRBV4-1, the J call TRBJ1-6; D might be TRBD1 (5 bases). The sample comprised peripheral blood. The CDR3 sequence is CASSQTQGGSSYNSPLHF. The CDR3 bases are TGCGCCAGCAGCCAAACGCAGGGAGGGAGCTCCTATAATTCACCCCTCCACTTT.